This T cell receptor (beta chain) was captured in a study of T cells in Graves' hyperthyroidism and ophthalmopathy. Notes on this clonotype: Its specificity is not known. A much larger clone is a single base away; this may be a read error.

Amplified TCR beta CDR3 regions came from RNA transcripts. An initial round of RT-PCR targeting the TCR CDR3 relied on the HTBI primer set. TCRdb called the multiplex PCR reads again in MiXCR, with one record for every CDR3 protein. The sample carries over 350,000 distinct CDR3 sequences, about a fifth recorded once. Whole-study results and caveats: Most thyroid-expanded clonotypes above 0.001 were also found in blood.

Reasons for excluding patients were uncontrolled infection, other autoimmune disease, pregnancy or lactation. Germline CDR1 is ENHRY and CDR2 is SYGVKD. This CDR3 comprises 13 residues. Sequencing was done on a sample of blood. This chain links TRBV10-3 with TRBJ2-5; 8 positions agree with TRBD1. The sequence was collected from a man aged 18 to 29 with Graves' ophthalmopathy. This chain's CDR3 is CAIRGQGQETRYF. The DNA of the CDR3 is TGTGCCATCCGAGGACAGGGACAAGAGACCCGGTACTTC.